This TCR beta chain stems from a study of blood T cell repertoires in COVID-19. Background on the study: Both acute and convalescent COVID-19 samples were obtained from the United States, Italy and Spain. Nucleic acid was either cDNA or gDNA, and it came from T cells, B-cell-depleted T cells, or PBMCs.

Germline CDR1 reads MDHEN; CDR2 reads SYDVKM. There are 16 residues in the CDR3. With V trimmed by 3 bases and J by 4 bases, 9 bases remained unmatched. Original methodology: The assay estimated nucleated cells by amplifying reference gene primers. Assay used: immunoSEQ multiplex PCR; TCRdb lists only in-frame clones, some missing. V and J calls and clone size are given by that table; D and trimming were obtained from the DNA. The sample includes 150,000 to 200,000 clones, roughly nine tenths of them seen just once. The receptor's source is a man in his 70s with acute or convalescent COVID-19. Sequencing was performed on peripheral blood. V usage is TRBV28 and J usage is TRBJ2-5; 9 nucleotides match TRBD1. For the CDR3, the DNA is TGTGCCAGCAGTTTGAACAGGGGGCGCTTCGGAGAGACCCAGTACTTC. It encodes CASSLNRGRFGETQYF.